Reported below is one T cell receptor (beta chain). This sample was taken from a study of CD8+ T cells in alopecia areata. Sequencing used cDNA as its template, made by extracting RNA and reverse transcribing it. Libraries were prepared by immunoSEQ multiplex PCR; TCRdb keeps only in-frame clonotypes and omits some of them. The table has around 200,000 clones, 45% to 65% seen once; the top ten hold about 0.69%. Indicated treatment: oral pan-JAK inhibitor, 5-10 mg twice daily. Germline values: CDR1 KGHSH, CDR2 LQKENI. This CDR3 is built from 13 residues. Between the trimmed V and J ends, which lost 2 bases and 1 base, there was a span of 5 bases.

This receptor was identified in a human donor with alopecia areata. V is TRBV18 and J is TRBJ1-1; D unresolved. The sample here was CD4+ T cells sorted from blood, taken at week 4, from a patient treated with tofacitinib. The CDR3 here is CASSPGENTEAFF. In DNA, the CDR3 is TGTGCCAGCTCACCAGGGGAGAACACTGAAGCTTTCTTT. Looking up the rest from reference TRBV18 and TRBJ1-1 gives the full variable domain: NAGVMQNPRHLVRRRGQEARLRCSPMKGHSHVYWYRQLPEEGLKFMVYLQKENIIDESGMPKERFSAEFPKEGPSILRIQQVVRGDSAAYFCASSPGENTEAFFGQGTRLTVV.